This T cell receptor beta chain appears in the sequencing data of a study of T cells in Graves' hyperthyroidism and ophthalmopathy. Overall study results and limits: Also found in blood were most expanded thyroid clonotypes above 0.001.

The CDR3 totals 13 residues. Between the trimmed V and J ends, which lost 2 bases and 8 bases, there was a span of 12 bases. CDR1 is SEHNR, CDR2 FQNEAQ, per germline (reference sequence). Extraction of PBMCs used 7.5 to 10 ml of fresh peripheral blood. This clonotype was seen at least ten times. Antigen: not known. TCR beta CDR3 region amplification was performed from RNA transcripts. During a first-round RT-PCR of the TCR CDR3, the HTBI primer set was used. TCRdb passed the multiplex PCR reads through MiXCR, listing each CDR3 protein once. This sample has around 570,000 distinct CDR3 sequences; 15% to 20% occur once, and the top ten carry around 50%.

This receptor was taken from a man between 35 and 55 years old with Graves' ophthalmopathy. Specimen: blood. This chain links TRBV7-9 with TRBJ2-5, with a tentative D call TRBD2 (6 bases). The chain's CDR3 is CASSLISSATQYF. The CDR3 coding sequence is TGTGCCAGCAGCTTAATATCTAGCGCAACCCAGTACTTC.